This is a list of T cell receptor beta chains from one sample in a study of radiotherapy plus CTLA-4 blockade in lung cancer. This table comes from immunoSEQ multiplex PCR, and its TCRdb copy is limited to in-frame clones, with some not included. The sample includes around 120,000 clones, 75% to 80% seen only once; the top ten take 4.5% to 5.5%. This specimen was peripheral blood, taken from a patient treated with radiotherapy plus ipilimumab. These receptors originate from a human donor with non-small cell lung cancer who had a partial response to radiotherapy plus ipilimumab. Each CDR3 is given with its conserved first and last residue. The order of the fields is J gene, D gene, V gene, clone size, CDR3 protein, CDR3 DNA. The D gene is left open where the match is weak. Only part of the rows carry a size: once, few, many, or a class if the clone is expanded.

>TRBJ2-1|NA|TRBV7-7|NA
CASSLARSREQFF
TGTGCTAGCAGCTTAGCGCGGTCTCGTGAGCAGTTCTTC
>TRBJ2-7|TRBD1|TRBV11-2|NA
CASSQLTGGYEQYF
TGTGCCAGCAGCCAGCTGACAGGGGGGTACGAGCAGTACTTC
>TRBJ1-3|TRBD1|TRBV9|NA
CASSEGQGVGNTIYF
TGTGCCAGCAGCGAGGGACAGGGTGTCGGAAACACCATATATTTT
>TRBJ2-3|TRBD2|TRBV6-4|once
CATRGLAGGDTQYF
TGTGCCACCCGAGGACTAGCGGGAGGAGATACGCAGTATTTT
>TRBJ1-6|NA|TRBV5-1|NA
CASSLGTKFNNSPLHF
TGCGCCAGCAGCTTGGGGACAAAATTTAACAATTCACCCCTCCACTTT
>TRBJ2-1|NA|TRBV5-1|few
CASSPVGGYNEQFF
TGCGCCAGCAGCCCCGTCGGGGGATACAATGAGCAGTTCTTC
>TRBJ2-4|TRBD1|TRBV14|NA
CASSQETGFSIQYF
TGTGCCAGCAGCCAAGAGACAGGGTTTAGCATTCAGTACTTC
>TRBJ1-2|NA|TRBV9|few
CASSPRGRQLVYGYTF
TGTGCCAGCAGCCCGAGGGGGAGACAGCTAGTCTATGGCTACACCTTC
>TRBJ1-5|TRBD1|TRBV7-2|NA
CASSSDRPQPQHF
TGTGCCAGCAGCTCGGACAGGCCGCAGCCCCAGCATTTT
>TRBJ1-4|TRBD1|TRBV27|NA
CASSFRPLGQGDEKLFF
TGTGCCAGCAGTTTCCGTCCCCTGGGACAGGGGGACGAAAAACTGTTTTTT
>TRBJ1-4|TRBD1|TRBV19|NA
CASSKYRGRDNEKLFF
TGTGCCAGTAGCAAATACAGGGGGCGCGATAATGAAAAACTGTTTTTT
>TRBJ2-1|TRBD2|TRBV7-2|NA
CASSSRGTSNEQFF
TGTGCCAGCAGCTCGCGTGGGACTAGCAATGAGCAGTTCTTC
>TRBJ2-7|TRBD1|TRBV19|NA
CASTPDRASYEQYF
TGTGCCAGTACTCCTGACAGGGCCTCCTACGAGCAGTACTTC
>TRBJ2-3|NA|TRBV5-1|NA
CASSLSGGSSTDTQYF
TGCGCCAGCAGCTTGTCTGGCGGGTCTAGCACAGATACGCAGTATTTT
>TRBJ1-4|NA|TRBV6-5|NA
CASSYHPGPLNEKLFF
TGTGCCAGCAGTTATCATCCAGGCCCTTTGAATGAAAAACTGTTTTTT
>TRBJ2-3|NA|TRBV7-2|NA
CAWGRTGTDTQYF
TGTGCCTGGGGGCGGACCGGCACAGATACGCAGTATTTT
>TRBJ2-7|NA|TRBV19|few
CASSIGGGEQYF
TGTGCCAGTAGTATCGGAGGAGGCGAGCAGTACTTC
>TRBJ2-3|TRBD2|TRBV5-1|NA
CASSLVLAGSTDTQYF
TGCGCCAGCAGCTTGGTGTTAGCGGGGAGCACAGATACGCAGTATTTT
>TRBJ2-2|TRBD1|TRBV18|NA
CASSPRQGNTGELFF
TGTGCCAGCTCACCACGACAGGGTAACACCGGGGAGCTGTTTTTT
>TRBJ2-2|NA|TRBV2|NA
CASSEALLNTGELFF
TGTGCCAGCAGTGAAGCGCTACTGAACACCGGGGAGCTGTTTTTT
>TRBJ1-5|NA|TRBV6-1|few
CASSLRVGGPQHF
TGTGCCAGCAGTTTAAGGGTAGGGGGGCCCCAGCATTTT
>TRBJ2-1|TRBD2|TRBV10-3|NA
CAISAGGDSSYNEQFF
TGTGCCATCAGTGCGGGAGGGGATAGCTCCTACAATGAGCAGTTCTTC
>TRBJ1-3|TRBD1|TRBV2|NA
CASSERGRSSGNTIYF
TGTGCCAGCAGTGAAAGGGGGCGGAGCTCTGGAAACACCATATATTTT
>TRBJ2-7|NA|TRBV6-1|NA
CASSEATGRNEQYF
TGTGCCAGCAGTGAAGCGACAGGGAGGAACGAGCAGTACTTC
>TRBJ2-1|TRBD2|TRBV18|NA
CASSPYPGLAGADEQFF
TGTGCCAGCTCACCATATCCGGGACTAGCGGGAGCAGATGAGCAGTTCTTC
>TRBJ1-1|TRBD1|TRBV13|NA
CASSWGGQGGVTEAFF
TGTGCCAGCAGCTGGGGTGGACAGGGAGGCGTCACTGAAGCTTTCTTT
>TRBJ1-1|NA|TRBV7-2|NA
CASSLVQKAFF
TGTGCCAGCAGCTTAGTACAGAAAGCTTTCTTT
>TRBJ1-2|NA|TRBV4-2|few
CASSQSAGGADGYTF
TGTGCCAGCAGCCAATCTGCGGGGGGCGCAGATGGCTACACCTTC
>TRBJ2-1|NA|TRBV7-2|NA
CASSIKRRNNEQFF
TGTGCCAGCAGCATAAAGCGGAGAAACAATGAGCAGTTCTTC
>TRBJ2-7|TRBD2|TRBV7-9|NA
CASSLVLIGGRAVYEQYF
TGTGCCAGCAGCTTAGTCCTGATCGGCGGGAGGGCCGTGTACGAGCAGTACTTC
>TRBJ1-1|TRBD1|TRBV30|NA
CASTGGGLDTEAFF
TGTGCCTCCACAGGGGGCGGGTTGGACACTGAAGCTTTCTTT
>TRBJ2-1|TRBD1|TRBV10-3|NA
CATTTGYNEQFF
TGTGCCACTACGACAGGGTACAATGAGCAGTTCTTC
>TRBJ2-1|NA|TRBV7-6|NA
CASSLAEAGSYNEQFF
TGTGCCAGCAGCTTAGCAGAGGCAGGGTCCTACAATGAGCAGTTCTTC
>TRBJ1-1|NA|TRBV5-1|NA
CASSSSGGGFTEAFF
TGCGCCAGCAGCTCGTCCGGGGGGGGTTTCACTGAAGCTTTCTTT
>TRBJ1-3|TRBD1|TRBV30|few
CAWDRGVGSGNTIYF
TGTGCCTGGGACAGGGGGGTCGGCTCTGGAAACACCATATATTTT
>TRBJ2-3|TRBD2|TRBV4-3|NA
CASSLGLADTDTQYF
TGCGCCAGCAGCCTCGGACTAGCGGACACAGATACGCAGTATTTT
>TRBJ1-2|TRBD1|TRBV7-3|NA
CASSFGTGGGYTF
TGTGCCAGCAGCTTTGGGACAGGGGGTGGCTACACCTTC
>TRBJ2-5|TRBD2|TRBV15|NA
CATSSRRTSGRRETQYF
TGTGCCACCAGCAGCCGCCGGACTAGCGGGAGAAGAGAGACCCAGTACTTC
>TRBJ2-5|NA|TRBV5-1|NA
CASSLALDGETQYF
TGCGCCAGCAGCTTGGCCCTAGACGGCGAGACCCAGTACTTC
>TRBJ2-2|NA|TRBV7-9|once
CASSLVAITGELFF
TGTGCCAGCAGCTTAGTGGCCATCACCGGGGAGCTGTTTTTT
>TRBJ2-7|TRBD2|TRBV5-1|NA
CASSPTSGNEQYF
TGCGCCAGCAGCCCTACTAGCGGGAACGAGCAGTACTTC
>TRBJ1-2|TRBD1|TRBV7-9|NA
CASSPPGQVHLSGYTF
TGTGCCAGCAGCCCACCAGGACAGGTCCACCTATCCGGCTACACCTTC
>TRBJ1-4|TRBD1|TRBV28|NA
CASRGQGDEKLFF
TGTGCCAGCCGAGGGCAGGGGGATGAAAAACTGTTTTTT
>TRBJ1-1|TRBD1|TRBV28|NA
CASSLGQGYGTEAFF
TGTGCCAGCAGTCTGGGACAGGGTTATGGCACTGAAGCTTTCTTT
>TRBJ2-7|TRBD1|TRBV5-1|NA
CASNRDRASSYEQYF
TGCGCCAGCAACCGGGACAGGGCGAGCTCCTACGAGCAGTACTTC
>TRBJ2-3|TRBD2|TRBV28|NA
CASSLGLAGGPDTQYF
TGTGCCAGCAGTTTGGGACTAGCGGGTGGCCCAGATACGCAGTATTTT